This record looks at one T cell receptor beta chain sequence and its context. Its target is unknown. The data derive from a study of cytomegalovirus exposure and HLA in healthy donors. Germline CDR1 and CDR2: SNHLY and FYNNEI. The V gene lost 3 bases and the J gene lost 5 bases, with 14 bases spanning the gap. The CDR3 totals 15 residues. General study findings and limits: Analyses of presence/absence relied on an assumption of roughly uniform sequencing depth across donors. 164 TCR beta chains were listed as cytomegalovirus-associated. An Asian-associated ancestry cluster reportedly showed fewer N-insertions than the roughly 670-donor mean in a later analysis. Clonal expansion, a later analysis showed, was greater in HLA-associated TCR beta chains than in equally common others.

The PCR employed 60 Vbeta primers together with 13 Jbeta primers. Method: immunoSEQ multiplex PCR; TCRdb's copy keeps in-frame clones and lacks some. The data contain roughly 180,000 clones, 75% to 90% of them singletons. The chain joins TRBV2 to TRBJ2-1; the D gene is possibly TRBD2 (5 bases). Sequenced material: PBMCs. This clonotype was sampled from a boy aged 2 to 10 in good health and CMV-seronegative. The CDR3 sequence: CASSEYSGENNEQFF. CDR3 DNA sequence: TGTGCCAGCAGTGAGTACAGCGGTGAGAACAATGAGCAGTTCTTC.